The 27 T cell receptor beta chains below come from one sample, sequenced in a study of cytomegalovirus exposure and HLA in healthy donors listed by TCRdb under 2017. Receptor libraries were prepared by the immunoSEQ multiplex PCR assay. For the multiplex PCR, a mixture combining 60 forward primers for TCR Vbeta segments and 13 reverse primers for TCR Jbeta segments was used. Imported from immuneACCESS, the table was reduced by TCRdb to in-frame sequences with V and J called. These copies leave out some clones; in studies compared against another copy, an unresolved V gene accounts for under half, and the cause of the remainder is not known. Across this sample there are about 140,000 clones, with approximately 71% seen only once. The ten largest clones capture around 3.2% of the sample. What was sequenced was PBMCs. The receptors were gathered from a man between 35 and 55 years old in good health and CMV-seronegative.

The rearrangement links TRBV5-6 to TRBJ1-1; the D gene is possibly TRBD1 (5 bases). Trimming stripped 1 base from V and 0 bases from J, with 13 bases between. Germline V CDR1 and CDR2: SGHDT, YYEEEE. The CDR3 totals 16 residues. The CDR3 nucleotides read TGTGCCAGCAGCTTGATGACCGGCAGGGTGAACACTGAAGCTTTCTTT. Amino acids: CASSLMTGRVNTEAFF.

The chain is built from TRBV5-3 and TRBJ1-2; 8 bases align to TRBD1. TRBV5-3 is given ORF status, its function remaining uncertain. J gave up 6 bases and V 5 bases, and 24 bases lay outside the gene matches. This CDR3 spans 19 amino acids. As DNA, the CDR3 is TGTGCCAGAAGACGCGGCGAGTCCCGGGACAGGTTTGCGCCCCATGGCTACACCTTC. It is translated as CARRRGESRDRFAPHGYTF.

The rearrangement joins TRBV4-1 to TRBJ1-3; no clear D. The germline V gene has CDR1 MGHRA and CDR2 YSYEKL. The CDR3 is made up of 16 amino acids. Trimming removed 1 base from V and 0 bases from J, with 10 bases in between. The CDR3 region is CASSQGSRRSGNTIYF. The CDR3, as DNA: TGCGCCAGCAGCCAAGGTTCCAGGCGCTCTGGAAACACCATATATTTT.

The chain combines TRBV6-5 with TRBJ2-7; 7 bases agree with TRBD1. The J segment lost 2 bases and the V segment lost 6 bases, leaving 7 bases of the junction unmatched. This CDR3 is built from 14 residues. CDR1 and CDR2 (germline): MNHEY, SVGAGI. CDR3 sequence (DNA): TGTGCCAGCAGCCCGACAGGGTTTCCCTACGAGCAGTACTTC. The encoded protein is CASSPTGFPYEQYF.

The chain links TRBV5-4 to TRBJ2-3; TRBD2 agrees at 14 bases. The trim removed 4 bases at V and 2 bases at J, leaving 6 bases unmatched. The CDR3 length is 17 residues. The germline V gene has CDR1 SGHNT and CDR2 YYREEE (reference sequence). CDR3 protein: CASSGWTSGGYTDTQYF. CDR3 in DNA: TGTGCCAGCAGCGGCTGGACTAGCGGGGGGTACACAGATACGCAGTATTTT.

The J gene is TRBJ1-1, the V gene TRBV9; a possible D gene is TRBD1 (6 bases). The V end was cut by 3 bases, the J end by 3 bases, with 12 bases between. The V gene's germline CDR1 is SGDLS and CDR2 YYNGEE. The CDR3 totals 14 residues. The CDR3 here is CASSAGGQYTEAFF. The CDR3 DNA sequence: TGTGCCAGCAGCGCCGGTGGACAGTACACTGAAGCTTTCTTT.

This rearrangement joins TRBV6-5 to TRBJ2-3; D might be TRBD2 (7 bases). The germline V and J ends were trimmed by 0 bases and 6 bases, with 16 bases remaining between them. The CDR3 sequence is 16 residues long. The germline V gene encodes CDR1 MNHEY and CDR2 SVGAGI. CDR3 in DNA: TGTGCCAGCAGTTACTCGGGGGGGCGCTATGGGGATACGCAGTATTTT. Translating gives CASSYSGGRYGDTQYF.

This chain uses TRBV5-4 with TRBJ2-3; 8 nucleotides line up with TRBD2. This CDR3 is 15 amino acids long. Germline trimming cut 0 bases from V and 5 bases from J; bases unmatched to any gene: 5. Germline V CDR1 and CDR2: SGHNT, YYREEE (reference sequence). The chain's CDR3 is CASSLVGGARDTQYF. The CDR3 DNA is TGTGCCAGCAGCTTGGTCGGGGGGGCCCGAGATACGCAGTATTTT.

J is TRBJ1-6 and V is TRBV2, with 9 bases identical to TRBD1. This CDR3 comprises 16 residues. Germline-derived CDR1 and CDR2 are SNHLY and FYNNEI. V was pared by 5 bases and J by 8 bases, with 10 bases of the junction left unmatched. The CDR3 DNA follows: TGTGCCAGCAGTCCATTGGGGACAGGGTGGGATTCACCCCTCCACTTT. It is translated as CASSPLGTGWDSPLHF.

This chain uses TRBV5-1 with TRBJ2-3; possibly TRBD2 for D (6 bases). The V and J ends lost 3 bases and 5 bases respectively, with 13 bases between them. The CDR3 extends over 14 amino acids. The germline CDR1 and CDR2 sequences are SGHRS and YFSETQ. In DNA form, the CDR3 reads TGCGCCAGCAGCTCAGAGGGAGGTGAAGATACGCAGTATTTT. Amino acid sequence: CASSSEGGEDTQYF.

The chain has TRBV11-3 and TRBJ2-2; D gene unclear. With 5 bases removed from V and 1 base from J, the gap between germline ends came to 8 bases. This CDR3 spans 14 amino acids. Germline loops: CDR1 SGHNT, CDR2 YENEEA. Here the CDR3 DNA reads TGTGCCAGCAGCCTTCACAGGAACACCGGGGAGCTGTTTTTT. This translates into CASSLHRNTGELFF. Based on the CDR3 plus reference TRBV11-3 and TRBJ2-2, the full variable domain is EAGVVQSPRYKIIEKKQPVAFWCNPISGHNTLYWYLQNLGQGPELLIRYENEEAVDDSQLPKDRFSAERLKGVDSTLKIQPAELGDSAVYLCASSLHRNTGELFFGEGSRLTVL.

The CDR3 nucleotides read TGTGCCAGTAGTATGAAGAGCGGCGAGGGGGGCAATCAGCCCCAGCATTTT. Translated, it gives CASSMKSGEGGNQPQHF. The chain joins TRBV19 to TRBJ1-5; tentatively, D is TRBD1 (6 bases). Trimming took 3 bases from V and 2 from J, leaving 17 bases between them. Germline-derived CDR1 and CDR2 are LNHDA and SQIVND (reference sequence). The CDR3 spans 17 residues.

This clone was detected once. The gene calls are TRBV15 and TRBJ2-1; the D gene is possibly TRBD2 (7 bases). The CDR3 spans 16 residues. With 1 base removed from V and 4 bases from J, the gap between germline ends came to 14 bases. The germline CDR1 and CDR2 sequences are LNHNV and YYDKDF (reference sequence). Here the CDR3 DNA reads TGTGCCACCAGCAGAGTACCGGGGGGCGAGTACAATGAGCAGTTCTTC. Its protein is CATSRVPGGEYNEQFF. The complete variable domain, with remaining parts taken from reference TRBV15 and TRBJ2-1, reads DAMVIQNPRYQVTQFGKPVTLSCSQTLNHNVMYWYQQKSSQAPKLLFHYYDKDFNNEADTPDNFQSRRPNTSFCFLDIRSPGLGDTAMYLCATSRVPGGEYNEQFFGPGTRLTVL.

The V gene is TRBV29-1, the J gene TRBJ2-4; D gene uncertain. Germline V lookup: CDR1 SQVTM, CDR2 ANQGSEA. V was shortened by 2 bases and J by 5 bases, with 10 bases between the two germline ends. The CDR3 is 13 residues long. The CDR3: CSVESRRENIQYF. The CDR3 nucleotides are TGCAGCGTTGAATCTCGACGGGAAAACATTCAGTACTTC.

On this clone: Mismatch with germline at one junction end may stem from a read error. The chain uses TRBV14 and TRBJ2-7; D is possibly TRBD1 (6 bases). Germline CDR1 is SGHDN and CDR2 is FVKESK. The CDR3 has 12 amino acids. The CDR3 spells CASSQDMDSLIF. The CDR3 DNA sequence: TGTGCCAGCAGCCAAGATATGGACAGTTTGATCTTC.

V is TRBV19 and J is TRBJ1-1, with TRBD1 as a possible D gene (6 bases). V lost 4 bases and J lost 0, with 15 bases in between. The CDR3 extends over 16 amino acids. Germline V CDR1 and CDR2: LNHDA, SQIVND (reference sequence). CDR3 DNA: TGTGCCAGTAGTACCCGACAGGTATATGTGAACACTGAAGCTTTCTTT. This encodes CASSTRQVYVNTEAFF. Combining the CDR3 with reference TRBV19 and TRBJ1-1 gives the whole variable domain DGGITQSPKYLFRKEGQNVTLSCEQNLNHDAMYWYRQDPGQGLRLIYYSQIVNDFQKGDIAEGYSVSREKKESFPLTVTSAQKNPTAFYLCASSTRQVYVNTEAFFGQGTRLTVV.

This clone showed up just a few times. CDR3 sequence reads: CASSSLQGGRSEQFF. CDR3 nucleotide sequence: TGTGCCAGCAGCTCCCTCCAGGGGGGCAGATCTGAGCAGTTCTTC. This sequence joins TRBV6-6 and TRBJ2-1; TRBD1 might be the D (7 bases). CDR1 and CDR2 (germline): MNHNY, SVGAGI (reference sequence). With 6 bases removed from V and 9 bases from J, the gap between germline ends came to 21 bases. CDR3 length: 15 residues.

This clone was detected once. The rearrangement links TRBV5-1 to TRBJ2-7; 11 nucleotides align to TRBD2. This CDR3 spans 13 amino acids. The V gene's germline CDR1 is SGHRS and CDR2 YFSETQ. J lost 5 bases, V lost 2 bases, and 0 bases had no gene match. CDR3 bases: TGCGCCAGCAGCTTACTAGCGGGGGACGAGCAGTACTTC. This sequence encodes CASSLLAGDEQYF. Looking up the rest from reference TRBV5-1 and TRBJ2-7 gives the full variable domain: KAGVTQTPRYLIKTRGQQVTLSCSPISGHRSVSWYQQTPGQGLQFLFEYFSETQRNKGNFPGRFSGRQFSNSRSEMNVSTLELGDSALYLCASSLLAGDEQYFGPGTRLTVT.

V usage is TRBV6-6 and J usage is TRBJ2-5; the D is unclear. Trimming stripped 6 bases from V and 3 bases from J, with 20 bases between. The CDR3 has 16 residues. Germline V gene lookup returns CDR1 MNHNY and CDR2 SVGAGI (reference sequence). CDR3: CASRRSSANRKETQYF. The CDR3 bases are TGTGCCAGCAGGCGTTCCTCAGCAAACAGAAAAGAGACCCAGTACTTC.

This sequence joins TRBV7-6 and TRBJ1-1; no reliable D call. V dropped 1 base and J dropped 6 bases, with 12 bases sitting between them. The CDR3 extends over 14 amino acids. The germline V gene encodes CDR1 SGHVS and CDR2 FNYEAQ. CDR3 nucleotides: TGTGCCAGCAGCTTAGGGGCAGTACGATCTGAAGCTTTCTTT. Protein sequence: CASSLGAVRSEAFF.

The count of this clone is one. This chain uses TRBV5-6 with TRBJ2-7; TRBD1 might be the D (6 bases). Looked up from germline, CDR1 is SGHDT and CDR2 is YYEEEE. The CDR3 totals 15 residues. Trimming pared 4 bases from V and 2 bases from J, leaving 16 bases between. This CDR3 reads CASSPQGAPTYEQYF. CDR3 DNA: TGTGCCAGCAGCCCACAGGGTGCCCCAACCTACGAGCAGTACTTC.

The rearrangement joins TRBV7-9 to TRBJ1-4; D is unresolved. The CDR3 has 12 amino acids. The V end lost 1 base, the J end lost 13 bases, and 10 bases lay between the germline ends. Germline V lookup: CDR1 SEHNR, CDR2 FQNEAQ (reference sequence). The CDR3 region has the DNA TGTGCCAGCAGCTTAGGCCAGCGTTTACTGTTTTTT. Translated, it gives CASSLGQRLLFF.

The chain employs TRBV6-1 and TRBJ1-1; D is undetermined. CDR3 size: 16 residues. Germline V gene sequence: CDR1 MNHNS, CDR2 SASEGT. V dropped 2 bases and J dropped 1 base, with 14 bases sitting between them. CDR3 in amino acids: CASSERFRDKNTEAFF. The CDR3 nucleotides read TGTGCCAGCAGTGAAAGGTTTAGAGACAAGAACACTGAAGCTTTCTTT.

This clone was seen only once. CDR3 sequence: CASSLASRVGQPQHF. As DNA, the CDR3 is TGTGCCAGCAGCTTGGCCAGCAGGGTAGGTCAGCCCCAGCATTTT. The gene calls are TRBV5-6 and TRBJ1-5; possibly TRBD1 for D (5 bases). This CDR3 comprises 15 residues. The ends were cut back, 0 bases at V and 6 bases at J, with 13 bases in the middle. The germline V gene encodes CDR1 SGHDT and CDR2 YYEEEE.

The rearrangement joins TRBV5-6 to TRBJ2-1; D is uncertain. There are 14 residues in the CDR3. V gave up 0 bases and J gave up 5 bases, with 9 bases separating them. Germline V lookup: CDR1 SGHDT, CDR2 YYEEEE. This chain's CDR3 is CASSLAAGNNEQFF. CDR3 DNA: TGTGCCAGCAGCTTGGCGGCAGGTAACAATGAGCAGTTCTTC.

The V gene is TRBV7-2, the J gene TRBJ1-1; D might be TRBD1 (6 bases). V was pared by 0 bases and J by 4 bases, with 18 bases between. Per the germline V gene, CDR1 is SGHTA and CDR2 is FQGNSA. This CDR3 spans 17 amino acids. The CDR3 region has the DNA TGTGCCAGCAGCTTAGCCGGGAGGGGGAGTTGGGCCACTGAAGCTTTCTTT. As protein: CASSLAGRGSWATEAFF.

The rearrangement uses TRBV28 and TRBJ1-1, with D possibly matching TRBD1 (5 bases). Deletions cut 5 bases from V and 11 bases from J, with 9 bases between. CDR1 is MDHEN and CDR2 is SYDVKM in the germline V gene. CDR3 length: 10 amino acids. The chain's CDR3 is CASSPGGAFF. CDR3 bases: TGTGCCAGCAGTCCCGGGGGGGCTTTCTTT.